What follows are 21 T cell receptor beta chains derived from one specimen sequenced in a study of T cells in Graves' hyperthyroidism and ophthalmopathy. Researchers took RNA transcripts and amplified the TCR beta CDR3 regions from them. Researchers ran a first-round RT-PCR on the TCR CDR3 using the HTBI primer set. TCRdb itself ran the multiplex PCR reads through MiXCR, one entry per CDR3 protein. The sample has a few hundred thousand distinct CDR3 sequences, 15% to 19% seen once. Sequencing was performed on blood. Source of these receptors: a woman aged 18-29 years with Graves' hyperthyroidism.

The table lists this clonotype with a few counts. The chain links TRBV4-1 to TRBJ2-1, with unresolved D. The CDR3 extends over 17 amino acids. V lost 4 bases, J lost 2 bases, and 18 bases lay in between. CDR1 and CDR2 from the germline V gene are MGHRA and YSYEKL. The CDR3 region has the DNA TGCGCCAGCAGCCCCACCAGTCGTAGGACGACCTACAATGAGCAGTTCTTC. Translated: CASSPTSRRTTYNEQFF.

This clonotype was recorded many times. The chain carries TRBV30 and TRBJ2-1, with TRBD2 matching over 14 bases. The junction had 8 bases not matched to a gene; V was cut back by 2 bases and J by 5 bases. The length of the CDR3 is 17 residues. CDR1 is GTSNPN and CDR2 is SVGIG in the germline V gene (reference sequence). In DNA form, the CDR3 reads TGTGCCTGGAGTCTAGGACTAGCGGGAGGATTGGACAATGAGCAGTTCTTC. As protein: CAWSLGLAGGLDNEQFF.

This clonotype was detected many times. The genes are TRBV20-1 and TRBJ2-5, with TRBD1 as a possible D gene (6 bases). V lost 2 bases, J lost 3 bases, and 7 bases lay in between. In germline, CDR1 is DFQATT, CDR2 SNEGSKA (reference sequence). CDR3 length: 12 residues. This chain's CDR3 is CSARTGKETQYF. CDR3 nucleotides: TGCAGTGCTAGAACAGGGAAAGAGACCCAGTACTTC.

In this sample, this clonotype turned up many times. CDR3 bases: TGTGCCAGCAGGACCCATTTCGGGGGAAGAGAGACCCAGTACTTC. It specifies CASRTHFGGRETQYF. The V gene is TRBV28, the J gene TRBJ2-5; D might be TRBD2 (6 bases). Trimming shortened V by 6 bases and J by 4 bases, and 18 bases separated the two germline ends. Germline loops: CDR1 MDHEN, CDR2 SYDVKM. The CDR3 sequence is 15 residues long.

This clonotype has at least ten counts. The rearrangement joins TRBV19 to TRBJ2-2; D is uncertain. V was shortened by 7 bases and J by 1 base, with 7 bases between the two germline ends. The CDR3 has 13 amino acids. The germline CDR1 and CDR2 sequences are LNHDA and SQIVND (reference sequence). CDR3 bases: TGTGCCAGTACCGACGGGAACACCGGGGAGCTGTTTTTT. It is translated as CASTDGNTGELFF. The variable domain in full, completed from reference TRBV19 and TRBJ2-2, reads DGGITQSPKYLFRKEGQNVTLSCEQNLNHDAMYWYRQDPGQGLRLIYYSQIVNDFQKGDIAEGYSVSREKKESFPLTVTSAQKNPTAFYLCASTDGNTGELFFGEGSRLTVL.

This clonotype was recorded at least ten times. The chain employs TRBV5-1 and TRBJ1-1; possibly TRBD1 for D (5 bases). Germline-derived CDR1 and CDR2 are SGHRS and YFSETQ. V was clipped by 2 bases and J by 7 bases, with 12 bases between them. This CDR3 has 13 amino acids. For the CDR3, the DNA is TGCGCCAGCAGCTTAGCCGGGACCCTTGAAGCTTTCTTT. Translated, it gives CASSLAGTLEAFF.

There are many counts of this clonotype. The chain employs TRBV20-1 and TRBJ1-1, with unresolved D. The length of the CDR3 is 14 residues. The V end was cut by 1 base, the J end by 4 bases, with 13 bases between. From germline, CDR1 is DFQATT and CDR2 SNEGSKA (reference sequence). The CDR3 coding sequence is TGCAGTGCTAGAGTTGTACTAAGTCTCACTGAAGCTTTCTTT. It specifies CSARVVLSLTEAFF.

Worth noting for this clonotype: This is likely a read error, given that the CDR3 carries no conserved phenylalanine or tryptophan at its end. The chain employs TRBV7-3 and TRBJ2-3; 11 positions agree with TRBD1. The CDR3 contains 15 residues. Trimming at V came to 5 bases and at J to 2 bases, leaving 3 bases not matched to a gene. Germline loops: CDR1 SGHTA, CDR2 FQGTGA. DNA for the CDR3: TGTGCCAGCAGCCGGGACAGGGGGAACACAGATACGCAGTATTCT. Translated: CASSRDRGNTDTQYS.

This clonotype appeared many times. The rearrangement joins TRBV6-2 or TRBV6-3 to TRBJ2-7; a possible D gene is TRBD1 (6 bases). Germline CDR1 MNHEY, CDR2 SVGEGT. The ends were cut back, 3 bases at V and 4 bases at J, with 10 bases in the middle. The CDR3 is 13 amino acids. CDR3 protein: CASSYNRVYEQYF. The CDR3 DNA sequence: TGTGCCAGCAGTTATAACAGGGTATACGAGCAGTACTTC.

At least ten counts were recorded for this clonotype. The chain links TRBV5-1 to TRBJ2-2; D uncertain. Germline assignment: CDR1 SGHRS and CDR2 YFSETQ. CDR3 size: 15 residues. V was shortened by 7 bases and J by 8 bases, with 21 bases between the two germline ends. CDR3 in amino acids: CASHLLGPSLGELFF. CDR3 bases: TGCGCCAGCCACCTCCTGGGCCCCTCTTTAGGGGAGCTGTTTTTT.

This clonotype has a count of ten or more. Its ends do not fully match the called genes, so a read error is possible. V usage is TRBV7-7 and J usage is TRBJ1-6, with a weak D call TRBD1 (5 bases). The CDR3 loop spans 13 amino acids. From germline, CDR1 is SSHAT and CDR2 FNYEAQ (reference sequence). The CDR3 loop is CASSLAHGGPLHF. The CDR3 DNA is TGTGCTAGCAGCTTAGCGCATGGGGGGCCCCTCCACTTT.

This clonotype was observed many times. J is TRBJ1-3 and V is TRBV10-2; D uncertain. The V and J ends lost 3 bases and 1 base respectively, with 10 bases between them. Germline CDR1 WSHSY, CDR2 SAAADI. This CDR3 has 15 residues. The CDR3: CASSEQQSSGNTIYF. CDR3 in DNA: TGCGCCAGCAGTGAACAGCAGTCATCTGGAAACACCATATATTTT.

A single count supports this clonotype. The CDR3 region has the DNA TGCGCCAGCAGCTTGGGGTCCTACCCCACCGGGGAGCTGTTTTTT. Translated: CASSLGSYPTGELFF. The chain links TRBV5-1 to TRBJ2-2; D is uncertain. V was trimmed by 0 bases and J by 4 bases, leaving 10 bases between them. This CDR3 is 15 amino acids long. Per the germline V gene, CDR1 is SGHRS and CDR2 is YFSETQ.

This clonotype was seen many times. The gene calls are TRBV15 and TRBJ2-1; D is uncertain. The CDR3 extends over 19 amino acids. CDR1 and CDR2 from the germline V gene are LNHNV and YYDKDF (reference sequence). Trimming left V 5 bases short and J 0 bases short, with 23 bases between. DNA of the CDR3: TGTGCCACCAGCTTAACGATATTTGGGCTCCAAAGCTCCTACAATGAGCAGTTCTTC. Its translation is CATSLTIFGLQSSYNEQFF.

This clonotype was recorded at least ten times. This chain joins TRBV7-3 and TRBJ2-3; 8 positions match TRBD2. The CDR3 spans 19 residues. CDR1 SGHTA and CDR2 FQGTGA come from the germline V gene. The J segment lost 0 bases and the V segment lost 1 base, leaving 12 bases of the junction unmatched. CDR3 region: CASSLNPRGLVASTDTQYF. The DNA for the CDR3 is TGTGCCAGCAGCTTAAACCCCAGGGGACTAGTCGCTAGCACAGATACGCAGTATTTT.

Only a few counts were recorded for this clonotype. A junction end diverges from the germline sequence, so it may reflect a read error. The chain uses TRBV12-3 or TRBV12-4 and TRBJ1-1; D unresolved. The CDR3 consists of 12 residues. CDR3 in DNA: TGTGCCAGCAGTTTTGGGTACACAGAAGCTTTCTTT. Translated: CASSFGYTEAFF.

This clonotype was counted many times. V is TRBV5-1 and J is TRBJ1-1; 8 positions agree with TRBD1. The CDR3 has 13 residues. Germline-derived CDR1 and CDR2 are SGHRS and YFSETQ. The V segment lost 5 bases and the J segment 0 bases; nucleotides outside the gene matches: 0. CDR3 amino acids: CASRTGVNTEAFF. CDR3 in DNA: TGCGCCAGCAGGACAGGGGTGAACACTGAAGCTTTCTTT.

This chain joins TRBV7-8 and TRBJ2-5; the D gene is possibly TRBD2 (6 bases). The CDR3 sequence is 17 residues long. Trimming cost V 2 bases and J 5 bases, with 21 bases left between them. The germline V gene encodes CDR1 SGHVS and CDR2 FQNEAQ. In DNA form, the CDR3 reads TGTGCCAGCAGCTTAAGAGAATGGCCGGGGGAGAGGGAGACCCAGTACTTC. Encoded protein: CASSLREWPGERETQYF.

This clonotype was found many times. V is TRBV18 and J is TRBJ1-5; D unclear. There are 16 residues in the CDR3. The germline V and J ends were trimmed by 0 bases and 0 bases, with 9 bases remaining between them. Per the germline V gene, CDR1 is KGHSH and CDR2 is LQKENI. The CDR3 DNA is TGTGCCAGCTCACCACCAATCAGACATAGCAATCAGCCCCAGCATTTT. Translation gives CASSPPIRHSNQPQHF.

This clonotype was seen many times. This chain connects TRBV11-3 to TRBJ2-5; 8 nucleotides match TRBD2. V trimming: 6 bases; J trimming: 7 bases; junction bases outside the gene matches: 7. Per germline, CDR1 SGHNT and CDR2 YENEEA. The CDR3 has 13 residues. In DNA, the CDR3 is TGTGCCAGCAGGCCCCCAGCGGGAGCGACCCAGTACTTC. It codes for CASRPPAGATQYF.

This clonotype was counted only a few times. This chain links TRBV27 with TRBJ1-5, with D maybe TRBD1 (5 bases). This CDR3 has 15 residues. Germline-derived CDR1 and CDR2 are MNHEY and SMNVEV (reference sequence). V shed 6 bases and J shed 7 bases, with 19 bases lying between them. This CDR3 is CASSSTSRGRQPQHF. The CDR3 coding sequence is TGTGCCAGCAGCTCCACCAGCCGGGGGAGGCAGCCCCAGCATTTT.